This T cell receptor beta chain derives from a study of blood T cell repertoires in COVID-19. Study information: Italy, Spain and the United States were the sources of the convalescent and acute COVID-19 samples.

Method: immunoSEQ multiplex PCR; TCRdb's copy keeps in-frame clones and lacks some. The data show fewer than 300,000 clones, around 89% seen once. Germline assignment: CDR1 MNHEY and CDR2 SVGEGT. CDR3 length: 15 amino acids. The J segment lost 5 bases and the V segment lost 4 bases, leaving 3 bases of the junction unmatched. The sequencing input was peripheral blood. The J gene is TRBJ2-3, the V gene TRBV6-2 or TRBV6-3, with 13 bases lining up with TRBD2. The clonotype comes from a man between 60 and 75 years old who had recovered from COVID-19. CDR3 region: CASSSGLAGRDTQYF. In DNA form, the CDR3 reads TGTGCCAGCAGTTCGGGACTAGCGGGGCGAGATACGCAGTATTTT.